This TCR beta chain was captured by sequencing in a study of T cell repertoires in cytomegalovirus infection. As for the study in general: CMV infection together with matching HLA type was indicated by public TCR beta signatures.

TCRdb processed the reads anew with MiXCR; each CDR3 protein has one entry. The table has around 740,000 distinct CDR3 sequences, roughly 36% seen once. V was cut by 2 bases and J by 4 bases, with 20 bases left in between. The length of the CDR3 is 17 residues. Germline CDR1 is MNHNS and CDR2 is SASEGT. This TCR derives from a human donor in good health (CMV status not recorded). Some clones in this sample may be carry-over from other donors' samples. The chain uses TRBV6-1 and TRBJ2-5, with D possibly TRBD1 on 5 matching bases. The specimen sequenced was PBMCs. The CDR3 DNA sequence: TGTGCCAGCAGTGAATTAACCCCAGCAGGGTTTCGAGAGACCCAGTACTTC. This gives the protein CASSELTPAGFRETQYF.